The 10 T cell receptor beta chains below come from one sample, sequenced in a study of cytomegalovirus exposure and HLA in healthy donors. In the PCR, 60 Vbeta and 13 Jbeta primers were used. Method: immunoSEQ multiplex PCR; TCRdb's copy keeps in-frame clones and lacks some. Of 200,000 to 300,000 clones listed, 82% are singletons. The sample taken for sequencing was PBMCs. All receptors derive from a woman aged 40 to 49 in good health and CMV-seropositive.

As concerns this clone: Other nucleotide sequences in the sample specify the same CDR3. Here the CDR3 reads CASSQGTSGQETQYF. The CDR3 nucleotides are TGCGCCAGCAGCCAAGGGACTAGCGGACAAGAGACCCAGTACTTC. The chain couples TRBV4-3 to TRBJ2-5; TRBD2 matches at 10 bases. The V gene end was trimmed by 1 base and the J gene end by 2 bases; junction bases not matched to a gene: 1. Germline lookup yields CDR1 LGHNA and CDR2 YSLEER. The CDR3 spans 15 residues.

The CDR3 region has the DNA TGTGCCATCATGAACCCAGACCTGGGGGGATATGGCTACACCTTC. Translated: CAIMNPDLGGYGYTF. V gene TRBV10-3 combines with J gene TRBJ1-2; D might be TRBD1 (5 bases). The V end was cut by 7 bases, the J end by 5 bases, with 20 bases between. CDR1 ENHRY and CDR2 SYGVKD come from the germline V gene. The CDR3 spans 15 residues.

The chain uses TRBV7-9 and TRBJ1-1; D is uncertain. V lost 5 bases, J lost 8 bases, and 12 bases lay in between. CDR1 is SEHNR, CDR2 FQNEAQ, per germline (reference sequence). This CDR3 spans 12 amino acids. The chain's CDR3 is CASSPSTAEAFF. In DNA form, the CDR3 reads TGTGCCAGCAGCCCGTCGACTGCCGAAGCTTTCTTT.

The chain employs TRBV10-3 and TRBJ2-5; weak D call: TRBD2 (5 bases). The germline CDR1 and CDR2 sequences are ENHRY and SYGVKD. Deletions cut 3 bases from V and 7 bases from J, with 15 bases between. This CDR3 has 14 residues. The CDR3, as DNA: TGTGCCATCAGTGATGGCGGGCGTCGTATGACCCAGTACTTC. It translates to CAISDGGRRMTQYF.

The V call is TRBV29-1, the J call TRBJ2-2, with a weak D call TRBD1 (6 bases). CDR3 size: 12 residues. V lost 6 bases, J lost 1 base, and 6 bases lay in between. Germline V lookup: CDR1 SQVTM, CDR2 ANQGSEA. Here the CDR3 reads CSVQGNTGELFF. For the CDR3, the DNA is TGCAGCGTACAGGGGAACACCGGGGAGCTGTTTTTT.

This chain links TRBV18 with TRBJ1-2; D is perhaps TRBD1 (5 bases). CDR1 is KGHSH and CDR2 is LQKENI in the germline V gene. There are 15 residues in the CDR3. The germline V and J ends were trimmed by 0 bases and 4 bases, with 12 bases remaining between them. The CDR3 loop is CASSPPGLNRYGYTF. Written as DNA, the CDR3 is TGTGCCAGCTCACCACCGGGACTCAACCGCTATGGCTACACCTTC.

The chain recombines TRBV30 with TRBJ2-7, with TRBD2 as a possible D gene (5 bases). In germline, CDR1 is GTSNPN, CDR2 SVGIG (reference sequence). The V end was cut by 2 bases, the J end by 7 bases, with 15 bases between. The CDR3 sequence is 13 residues long. This CDR3 is CAWSRASPGEQYF. CDR3 in DNA: TGTGCCTGGAGTAGGGCTAGCCCGGGGGAGCAGTACTTC.

The CDR3, as DNA: TGCGCCAGCAGTGAGGGACTGAGAAGGATAGAGCAGTACTTC. Amino acid sequence: CASSEGLRRIEQYF. J is TRBJ2-7 and V is TRBV10-1, with D possibly TRBD2 on 5 matching bases. CDR1 is WNHNN and CDR2 is SYGVQD in the germline V gene (reference sequence). The V and J ends lost 2 bases and 7 bases respectively, with 15 bases between them. The CDR3 is made up of 14 amino acids.

J is TRBJ2-2 and V is TRBV9, with TRBD2 matching over 8 bases. Trimming cost V 4 bases and J 1 base; bases outside gene matches: 0. This CDR3 contains 14 residues. In germline, CDR1 is SGDLS, CDR2 YYNGEE. The CDR3 here is CASSTSGNTGELFF. The CDR3 DNA reads TGTGCCAGCAGCACTAGCGGGAACACCGGGGAGCTGTTTTTT.

This chain connects TRBV10-3 to TRBJ2-3; 11 bases are shared with TRBD2. Germline V CDR1 and CDR2: ENHRY, SYGVKD. V shed 4 bases, J shed 5 bases, and the junction held 5 bases outside the gene matches. The CDR3 contains 15 residues. DNA of the CDR3: TGTGCCATCAGTGCACTAGCGGGAGTTGAAGATACGCAGTATTTT. This codes for CAISALAGVEDTQYF.